The 21 T cell receptor beta chains listed next were all sequenced from one sample in a study of CD8 T cells in Susac syndrome. Roughly 0.45 to 1 ug RNA was reverse transcribed with random hexamers. TCRdb recomputed calls from the immunoSEQ multiplex PCR reads with MiXCR, one row per CDR3 protein. The sample lists about 200,000 distinct CDR3 sequences, 90% to 95% occurring once. Sequencing was performed on CD4+ T cells from PBMCs. The receptors stem from a human donor with multiple sclerosis.

This chain uses TRBV7-3 with TRBJ2-3; 10 bases are shared with TRBD2. The V and J ends lost 4 bases and 12 bases, in that order; junction bases with no gene match: 7. The CDR3 has 13 residues. In germline, CDR1 is SGHTA, CDR2 FQGTGA. The CDR3 DNA follows: TGTGCCAGCAGCTCGAGGACTAGCGGAGTCCAGTATTTT. Translated: CASSSRTSGVQYF. Filled out from reference TRBV7-3 and TRBJ2-3, the complete variable domain reads GAGVSQTPSNKVTEKGKYVELRCDPISGHTALYWYRQSLGQGPEFLIYFQGTGAADDSGLPNDRFFAVRPEGSVSTLKIQRTERGDSAVYLCASSSRTSGVQYFGPGTRLTVL.

The V gene is TRBV3-1, the J gene TRBJ2-5, with TRBD2 identical over 10 bases. The CDR3 runs to 19 residues. Losses at the gene ends were 1 base for V and 2 bases for J; bases not matched to a gene: 13. CDR1 and CDR2 (germline): LGHDT, YNNKEL (reference sequence). The CDR3 DNA is TGTGCCAGCAGCCAAGCGCGGACTAGCGGAACCCTAAGTCAAGAGACCCAGTACTTC. It is translated as CASSQARTSGTLSQETQYF.

The chain employs TRBV20-1 and TRBJ2-3, with no clear D. Per the germline V gene, CDR1 is DFQATT and CDR2 is SNEGSKA (reference sequence). V was trimmed by 0 bases and J by 5 bases, leaving 6 bases between them. This CDR3 region has 12 residues. CDR3 amino acids: CSARDRQDTQYF. For the CDR3, the DNA is TGCAGTGCTAGAGATAGGCAAGATACGCAGTATTTT.

The chain combines TRBV29-1 with TRBJ2-7, with TRBD1 matching over 9 bases. This CDR3 has 15 residues. The germline gives CDR1 SQVTM, CDR2 ANQGSEA. The V segment lost 8 bases and the J segment 6 bases; nucleotides outside the gene matches: 17. The CDR3 sequence: CSLLLGRDRDAEQYF. In nucleotides, the CDR3 is TGCAGCCTCCTCCTCGGGCGGGACAGGGATGCCGAGCAGTACTTC.

The chain combines TRBV20-1 with TRBJ2-1; 11 nucleotides align to TRBD2. CDR1 is DFQATT and CDR2 is SNEGSKA in the germline V gene (reference sequence). V gave up 3 bases and J gave up 9 bases; unmatched junction bases: 10. CDR3 length equals 15 residues. The CDR3: CSARDPIAGGLEQFF. The CDR3 DNA reads as TGCAGTGCTAGGGATCCTATAGCGGGGGGGCTTGAGCAGTTCTTC.

Only one count was recorded for this clonotype. J is TRBJ2-5 and V is TRBV7-3, with D perhaps TRBD2 (6 bases). Deletions cut 5 bases from V and 7 bases from J, with 20 bases between. The germline gives CDR1 SGHTA, CDR2 FQGTGA. The CDR3 is made up of 15 amino acids. The CDR3 sequence is CASSPGTSRTGTQYF. Written as DNA, the CDR3 is TGTGCCAGCAGCCCGGGGACTTCAAGAACGGGGACCCAGTACTTC.

The J gene is TRBJ1-1, the V gene TRBV29-1; no firm D call. Trimming left V 8 bases short and J 1 base short, with 11 bases between. This CDR3 has 12 amino acids. Germline V gene sequence: CDR1 SQVTM, CDR2 ANQGSEA. The CDR3 DNA is TGCAGCTACCGTAGAAGGAACACTGAAGCTTTCTTT. Translating it yields CSYRRRNTEAFF.

V is TRBV7-9 and J is TRBJ1-1; possibly TRBD1 for D (5 bases). Germline CDR1 SEHNR, CDR2 FQNEAQ (reference sequence). Trimming took 5 bases from V and 10 from J, leaving 14 bases between them. The CDR3 sequence is 12 residues long. The CDR3 DNA sequence: TGTGCCAGCAGCCCAAGGTGGGACGGAGCTTTCTTT. Translating gives CASSPRWDGAFF.

V and J are TRBV7-3 and TRBJ2-5, with D hard to call. This CDR3 has 15 residues. Germline lookup yields CDR1 SGHTA and CDR2 FQGTGA. V was trimmed by 5 bases and J by 2 bases, leaving 15 bases between them. The DNA of the CDR3 is TGTGCCAGCAGCCCAAATACAGCTTTTCAAGAGACCCAGTACTTC. Protein product: CASSPNTAFQETQYF.

The chain uses TRBV27 and TRBJ2-3; 8 bases are shared with TRBD1. This CDR3 has 14 amino acids. After removal of 5 bases from V and 6 bases from J, the junction contained 7 bases not matched to a gene. The germline V gene encodes CDR1 MNHEY and CDR2 SMNVEV (reference sequence). This chain's CDR3 is CASSPQGAGDTQYF. The CDR3 nucleotides read TGTGCCAGCAGTCCCCAGGGGGCTGGGGATACGCAGTATTTT.

The chain employs TRBV5-1 and TRBJ2-1; 9 bases are a match to TRBD1. After removal of 4 bases from V and 6 bases from J, the junction contained 5 bases not matched to a gene. Looked up from germline, CDR1 is SGHRS and CDR2 is YFSETQ. The length of the CDR3 is 14 residues. CDR3 DNA sequence: TGCGCCAGCAGCGGGACAGGGTCTATCAATGAGCAGTTCTTC. This gives the protein CASSGTGSINEQFF.

This chain links TRBV3-1 with TRBJ1-3; D is perhaps TRBD1 (6 bases). V lost 4 bases and J 0 bases, leaving 10 bases between the germline ends. The germline V gene encodes CDR1 LGHDT and CDR2 YNNKEL (reference sequence). This CDR3 has 15 amino acids. CDR3 nucleotides: TGTGCCAGCAGCCGAGGACAGACCTCTGGAAACACCATATATTTT. Translating gives CASSRGQTSGNTIYF. Using reference TRBV3-1 and TRBJ1-3 for the parts outside the CDR3, the full variable domain is DTAVSQTPKYLVTQMGNDKSIKCEQNLGHDTMYWYKQDSKKFLKIMFSYNNKELIINETVPNRFSPKSPDKAHLNLHINSLELGDSAVYFCASSRGQTSGNTIYFGEGSWLTVV.

The V call is TRBV20-1, the J call TRBJ2-5; D is undetermined. The V gene's germline CDR1 is DFQATT and CDR2 SNEGSKA (reference sequence). This CDR3 has 12 residues. V dropped 0 bases and J dropped 5 bases, with 7 bases sitting between them. The CDR3 loop reads CSAREGRETQYF. The CDR3 nucleotides are TGCAGTGCTAGAGAAGGGCGGGAGACCCAGTACTTC.

The chain uses TRBV4-2 and TRBJ2-1; the D gene is possibly TRBD2 (5 bases). The V end was cut by 4 bases, the J end by 7 bases, with 11 bases between. Looked up from germline, CDR1 is LGHNA and CDR2 is YNFKEQ. The CDR3 is made up of 13 amino acids. CDR3 in amino acids: CASSLPWRNEQFF. CDR3 DNA: TGTGCCAGCAGCCTGCCATGGAGGAATGAGCAGTTCTTC.

J is TRBJ1-3 and V is TRBV20-1, with D unresolved. Germline V gives CDR1 DFQATT, CDR2 SNEGSKA (reference sequence). The CDR3 length is 14 residues. V dropped 0 bases and J dropped 4 bases, with 10 bases sitting between them. The CDR3 sequence: CSARDGVRGNTIYF. In nucleotides, the CDR3 is TGCAGTGCTAGAGATGGGGTGAGGGGAAACACCATATATTTT.

This chain uses TRBV5-8 with TRBJ2-6; the D is unclear. Germline V gene sequence: CDR1 SGHTS, CDR2 YDEGEE. V lost 4 bases and J lost 2, with 10 bases in between. This CDR3 contains 15 residues. The CDR3 here is CASSRRPAGANVLTF. Here the CDR3 DNA reads TGTGCCAGCAGCCGTAGGCCGGCTGGGGCCAACGTCCTGACTTTC.

The rearrangement joins TRBV12-3 or TRBV12-4 to TRBJ2-1; 8 positions match TRBD2. CDR3 length: 16 residues. Trimming removed 5 bases from V and 0 bases from J; junction bases left unmatched: 6. The CDR3 loop is CASSALSGSSYNEQFF. CDR3 nucleotides: TGTGCCAGCAGTGCTCTAAGCGGGAGCTCCTACAATGAGCAGTTCTTC.

The chain is built from TRBV5-6 and TRBJ2-3; D is uncertain. Germline lookup yields CDR1 SGHDT and CDR2 YYEEEE. V lost 3 bases and J 2 bases, leaving 13 bases between the germline ends. This CDR3 spans 15 amino acids. Here the CDR3 reads CASSSLGIDTDTQYF. Here the CDR3 DNA reads TGTGCCAGCAGCTCTCTAGGGATCGACACAGATACGCAGTATTTT.

V gene TRBV7-3 combines with J gene TRBJ2-3; 8 bases match TRBD2. The CDR3 is 14 amino acids. V lost 5 bases and J lost 4; bases outside the gene matches: 5. CDR1 SGHTA and CDR2 FQGTGA come from the germline V gene. The CDR3 sequence: CASSVSGIPDTQYF. As DNA, the CDR3 is TGTGCCAGCAGCGTTAGCGGGATACCAGATACGCAGTATTTT.

This rearrangement joins TRBV15 to TRBJ2-7, with D possibly TRBD2 on 6 matching bases. Germline loops: CDR1 LNHNV, CDR2 YYDKDF (reference sequence). Deletions cut 0 bases from V and 7 bases from J, with 13 bases between. This CDR3 region has 14 residues. CDR3 in amino acids: CATSRDPGGGEQYF. The CDR3 region has the DNA TGTGCCACCAGCAGAGATCCTGGGGGAGGTGAGCAGTACTTC.

This chain links TRBV2 with TRBJ1-1, with D unresolved. The V end lost 2 bases, the J end lost 4 bases, and 17 bases lay between the germline ends. The germline CDR1 and CDR2 sequences are SNHLY and FYNNEI. This CDR3 is 16 amino acids long. CDR3 bases: TGTGCCAGCAGTGAAAGGGCAGCGGCTCGCGGCACTGAAGCTTTCTTT. This encodes CASSERAAARGTEAFF. The whole variable domain, remainder taken from reference TRBV2 and TRBJ1-1, is EPEVTQTPSHQVTQMGQEVILRCVPISNHLYFYWYRQILGQKVEFLVSFYNNEISEKSEIFDDQFSVERPDGSNFTLKIRSTKLEDSAMYFCASSERAAARGTEAFFGQGTRLTVV.